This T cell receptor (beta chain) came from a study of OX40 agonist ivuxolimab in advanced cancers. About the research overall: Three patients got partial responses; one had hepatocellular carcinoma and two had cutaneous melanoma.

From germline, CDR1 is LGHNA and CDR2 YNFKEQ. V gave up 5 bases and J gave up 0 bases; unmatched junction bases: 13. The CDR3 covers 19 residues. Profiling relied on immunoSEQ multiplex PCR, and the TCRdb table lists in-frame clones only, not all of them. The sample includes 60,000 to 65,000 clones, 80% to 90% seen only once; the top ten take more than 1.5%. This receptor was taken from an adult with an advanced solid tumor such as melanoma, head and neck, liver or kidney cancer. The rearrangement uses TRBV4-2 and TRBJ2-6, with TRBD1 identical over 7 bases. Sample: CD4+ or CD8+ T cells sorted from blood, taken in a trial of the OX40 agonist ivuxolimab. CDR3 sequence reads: CASSEGAYQGTSGANVLTF. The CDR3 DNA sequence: TGTGCCAGCAGCGAGGGGGCCTACCAGGGGACCTCTGGGGCCAACGTCCTGACTTTC.